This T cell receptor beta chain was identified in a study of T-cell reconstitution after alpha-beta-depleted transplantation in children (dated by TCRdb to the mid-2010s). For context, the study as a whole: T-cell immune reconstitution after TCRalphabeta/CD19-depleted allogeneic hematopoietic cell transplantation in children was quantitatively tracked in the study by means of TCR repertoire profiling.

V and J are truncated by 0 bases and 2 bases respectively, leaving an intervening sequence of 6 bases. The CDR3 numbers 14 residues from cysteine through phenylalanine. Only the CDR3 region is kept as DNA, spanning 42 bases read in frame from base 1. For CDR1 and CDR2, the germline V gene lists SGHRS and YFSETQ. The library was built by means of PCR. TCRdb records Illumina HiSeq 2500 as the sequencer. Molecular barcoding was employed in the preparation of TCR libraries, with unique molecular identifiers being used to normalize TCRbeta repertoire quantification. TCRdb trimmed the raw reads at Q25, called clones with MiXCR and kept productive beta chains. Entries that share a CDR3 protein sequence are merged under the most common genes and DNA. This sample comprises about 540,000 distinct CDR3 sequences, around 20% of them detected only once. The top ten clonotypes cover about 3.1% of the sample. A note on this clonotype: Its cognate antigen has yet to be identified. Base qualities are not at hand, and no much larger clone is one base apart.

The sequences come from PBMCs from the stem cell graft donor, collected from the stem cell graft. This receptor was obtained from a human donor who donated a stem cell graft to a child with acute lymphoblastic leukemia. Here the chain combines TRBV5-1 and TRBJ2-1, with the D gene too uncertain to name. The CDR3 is CASSLGNTYNEQFF. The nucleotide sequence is TGCGCCAGCAGCTTGGGGAACACCTACAATGAGCAGTTCTTC.